Listed here are 29 T cell receptor beta chains from one sample, sequenced in a study of monozygotic twins with inflammatory bowel disease. TCRdb reprocessed the 5' RACE reads, keeping one entry per CDR3 protein, no DNA. The sample table includes 190,000 or so distinct CDR3 sequences. Sequenced input: blood. The receptors stem from a human donor with ulcerative colitis or Crohn's disease, or a healthy co-twin of an affected twin (not recorded which).

The chain joins TRBV4-1 to TRBJ1-5. The CDR3 consists of 16 residues. Germline CDR1 is MGHRA and CDR2 is YSYEKL. The CDR3 is CASSQEAGGRLQPQHF.

The chain's CDR3 is CASSSYSWSSYNSPLHF. The rearrangement uses TRBV21-1 and TRBJ1-6. TRBV21-1 is assigned pseudogene status. The CDR3 spans 17 residues.

The chain combines TRBV11-2 with TRBJ2-1; TCRdb proposes TRBD1, but this gene call is untestable without DNA. This CDR3 has 14 residues. The germline CDR1 and CDR2 sequences are SGHAT and FQNNGV. The CDR3 spells CATEPDTSDNEQFF.

The chain links TRBV5-1 to TRBJ2-3. Germline lookup yields CDR1 SGHRS and CDR2 YFSETQ. This CDR3 has 14 amino acids. CDR3 protein: CASSFGAGTDTQYF.

V usage is TRBV5-1 and J usage is TRBJ2-5; TCRdb calls TRBD1, which cannot be checked without DNA. The CDR3 runs to 17 residues. Germline lookup yields CDR1 SGHRS and CDR2 YFSETQ. The CDR3 protein is CASSFPGTGEVQETQYF.

The chain has TRBV15 and TRBJ2-2. Germline assignment: CDR1 LNHNV and CDR2 YYDKDF (reference sequence). The CDR3 consists of 14 residues. CDR3 region: CATSRDSHTGELFF.

The chain joins TRBV6-1 to TRBJ1-2; TCRdb gives TRBD1 as the D gene, but with no DNA this cannot be confirmed. This CDR3 region has 16 residues. Germline V gene sequence: CDR1 MNHNS, CDR2 SASEGT. This CDR3 is CASSETATGQGNGYTF.

The CDR3 sequence: CASSLKGISPLHF. The chain combines TRBV7-9 with TRBJ1-6. CDR3 length: 13 amino acids. The V gene's germline CDR1 is SEHNR and CDR2 FQNEAQ (reference sequence).

The chain has TRBV10-3 and TRBJ2-3; the D gene TCRdb calls, TRBD2, cannot be checked with no DNA. CDR1 ENHRY and CDR2 SYGVKD come from the germline V gene. CDR3 length: 14 amino acids. The CDR3 reads CAISPSGSTDTQYF.

V is TRBV27 and J is TRBJ1-5; TCRdb's D gene call, TRBD1, goes unchecked for lack of DNA. The CDR3 extends over 13 amino acids. Germline V CDR1 and CDR2: MNHEY, SMNVEV (reference sequence). CDR3 in amino acids: CASSLTGDQPQHF.

The chain has TRBV20-1 and TRBJ1-1; TCRdb proposes TRBD1, but this gene call is untestable without DNA. CDR1 and CDR2 (germline): DFQATT, SNEGSKA (reference sequence). The CDR3 sequence is 13 residues long. The CDR3 here is CSAATVGNTEAFF.

The chain joins TRBV20-1 to TRBJ2-2. Germline V gene sequence: CDR1 DFQATT, CDR2 SNEGSKA (reference sequence). This CDR3 region has 12 residues. CDR3 amino acids: CSARDPAGELFF.

V is TRBV5-5 and J is TRBJ2-7; TCRdb's D call, TRBD2, is unchecked because there is no DNA. The CDR3 has 13 amino acids. Germline CDR1 reads SGHKS; CDR2 reads YYEKEE (reference sequence). The CDR3: CASRQAGGDEQYF.

The rearrangement uses TRBV20-1 and TRBJ1-1. The CDR3 consists of 11 residues. From germline, CDR1 is DFQATT and CDR2 SNEGSKA (reference sequence). CDR3 sequence: CTWRLNTEAFF.

The V call is TRBV12-3 or TRBV12-4, the J call TRBJ2-1; the D gene TCRdb calls, TRBD2, cannot be checked with no DNA. CDR3 size: 11 residues. CDR3 region: CASSWRGIPFF.

The chain carries TRBV7-9 and TRBJ2-1. CDR1 SEHNR and CDR2 FQNEAQ come from the germline V gene (reference sequence). The CDR3 consists of 12 residues. The CDR3 is CASSLVINEQFF.

The gene calls are TRBV7-9 and TRBJ2-7; TCRdb proposes TRBD1, but this gene call is untestable without DNA. CDR3 size: 13 residues. The germline CDR1 and CDR2 sequences are SEHNR and FQNEAQ (reference sequence). CDR3: CASSDRVSYEQYF.

The genes are TRBV27 and TRBJ2-5; TCRdb's D call, TRBD2, is unchecked because there is no DNA. The CDR3 is 14 amino acids. CDR1 and CDR2 from the germline V gene are MNHEY and SMNVEV (reference sequence). CDR3 in amino acids: CASSFRGGRETQYF.

This chain uses TRBV20-1 with TRBJ2-7. This CDR3 is built from 12 residues. The germline CDR1 and CDR2 sequences are DFQATT and SNEGSKA (reference sequence). CDR3 loop: CSAKTGAYEQYF.

V is TRBV3-1 and J is TRBJ1-3. The CDR3 spans 14 residues. In germline, CDR1 is LGHDT, CDR2 YNNKEL (reference sequence). The chain's CDR3 is CASSQGTWENTIYF.

J is TRBJ2-7 and V is TRBV12-3 or TRBV12-4; checking the TCRdb D call of TRBD1 is not possible without DNA. The CDR3 is 13 amino acids. The CDR3 region is CASTTDRALRSYF.

This chain joins TRBV27 and TRBJ1-4; lacking DNA, the TRBD1 call made by TCRdb goes unchecked. The CDR3 loop spans 17 amino acids. Germline-derived CDR1 and CDR2 are MNHEY and SMNVEV (reference sequence). This chain's CDR3 is CASSSHLLGQGKEKLFF.

This chain uses TRBV5-1 with TRBJ2-1. This CDR3 has 14 amino acids. Germline V lookup: CDR1 SGHRS, CDR2 YFSETQ. CDR3 in amino acids: CASSLDSQYNEQFF. Variable domain in full (rest from reference TRBV5-1 and TRBJ2-1): KAGVTQTPRYLIKTRGQQVTLSCSPISGHRSVSWYQQTPGQGLQFLFEYFSETQRNKGNFPGRFSGRQFSNSRSEMNVSTLELGDSALYLCASSLDSQYNEQFFGPGTRLTVL.

The CDR3 sequence: CASSIWRRGPSENEQFF. This chain uses TRBV19 with TRBJ2-1; the D call from TCRdb, TRBD2, cannot be confirmed without DNA. Germline assignment: CDR1 LNHDA and CDR2 SQIVND (reference sequence). This CDR3 spans 17 amino acids.

The CDR3 loop is CSVGQNHNEQFF. V usage is TRBV29-1 and J usage is TRBJ2-1. The V gene's germline CDR1 is SQVTM and CDR2 ANQGSEA. The CDR3 extends over 12 amino acids.

The chain links TRBV5-1 to TRBJ1-2. The CDR3 sequence is 14 residues long. The V gene's germline CDR1 is SGHRS and CDR2 YFSETQ. The CDR3 protein is CASSMTGTSKGYTF.

V and J are TRBV7-9 and TRBJ1-2; TCRdb picks TRBD1, but there is no DNA to check that call. The germline V gene encodes CDR1 SEHNR and CDR2 FQNEAQ (reference sequence). The CDR3 totals 12 residues. CDR3 sequence reads: CASSVDSYGYTF.

The chain combines TRBV9 with TRBJ2-1; TCRdb gives TRBD1 as the D gene, but with no DNA this cannot be confirmed. Germline CDR1 is SGDLS and CDR2 is YYNGEE. The length of the CDR3 is 13 residues. CDR3 protein: CASSPDRVVEQFF.

This chain links TRBV7-8 with TRBJ2-3; without DNA, the TCRdb call of TRBD1 cannot be checked. Germline-derived CDR1 and CDR2 are SGHVS and FQNEAQ. The CDR3 is made up of 14 amino acids. CDR3 sequence reads: CASSLYRGTDTQYF.